One sample yielded the 24 T cell receptor beta chains listed below, sequenced in a study of T cell changes during pregnancy in multiple sclerosis. Assay: immunoSEQ multiplex PCR; the TCRdb copy retains only in-frame clones and omits some. The sample lists tens of thousands of clones, almost 95% occurring once. Sequencing was performed on CD8+ T cells from peripheral blood mononuclear cells, taken in the first trimester of pregnancy. These receptors were collected from a female donor with multiple sclerosis, enrolled in a pregnancy study.

The chain employs TRBV28 and TRBJ2-3; D perhaps matches TRBD1 (7 bases). The CDR3 spans 15 residues. Trimming removed 7 bases at V and 0 bases at J, with 14 bases between. From germline, CDR1 is MDHEN and CDR2 SYDVKM. As DNA, the CDR3 is TGTGCCAGCACCAGGGGGGACAGTAGCACAGATACGCAGTATTTT. Encoded protein: CASTRGDSSTDTQYF.

This clone has a handful of counts. The chain links TRBV4-1 to TRBJ1-1, with D hard to call. Per the germline V gene, CDR1 is MGHRA and CDR2 is YSYEKL. The V end lost 1 base, the J end lost 1 base, and 10 bases lay between the germline ends. CDR3 length: 15 amino acids. The CDR3 protein is CASSQVWQQNTEAFF. The CDR3 nucleotides are TGCGCCAGCAGCCAAGTGTGGCAACAGAACACTGAAGCTTTCTTT.

The chain combines TRBV5-1 with TRBJ2-1, with D tentatively TRBD2 (7 bases). Trimming took off 0 bases at V and 2 bases at J, with 15 bases between the two ends. The CDR3 length is 17 residues. Germline V gene lookup returns CDR1 SGHRS and CDR2 YFSETQ. CDR3 bases: TGCGCCAGCAGCTTGGTCGGGGGGCAGTCTACCTACAATGAGCAGTTCTTC. Translating gives CASSLVGGQSTYNEQFF. The entire variable domain, with the rest obtained from reference TRBV5-1 and TRBJ2-1, is as follows: KAGVTQTPRYLIKTRGQQVTLSCSPISGHRSVSWYQQTPGQGLQFLFEYFSETQRNKGNFPGRFSGRQFSNSRSEMNVSTLELGDSALYLCASSLVGGQSTYNEQFFGPGTRLTVL.

The genes are TRBV27 and TRBJ1-1; TRBD1 matches 7 bases. The trim removed 3 bases at V and 0 bases at J, leaving 1 base unmatched. The V gene's germline CDR1 is MNHEY and CDR2 SMNVEV (reference sequence). This CDR3 spans 14 amino acids. The CDR3 sequence: CASSFGTVNTEAFF. The CDR3 DNA sequence: TGTGCCAGCAGTTTTGGGACAGTGAACACTGAAGCTTTCTTT.

The chain has TRBV15 and TRBJ1-5; D not certain. V gave up 1 base and J gave up 7 bases, with 11 bases separating them. CDR1 LNHNV and CDR2 YYDKDF come from the germline V gene (reference sequence). The CDR3 runs 14 residues. CDR3 region: CATSRADTRQPQHF. CDR3 bases: TGTGCCACCAGCAGAGCTGACACACGACAGCCCCAGCATTTT.

The rearrangement joins TRBV5-5 to TRBJ1-1; TRBD1 agrees at 10 bases. The V gene's germline CDR1 is SGHKS and CDR2 YYEKEE (reference sequence). Trimming cost V 0 bases and J 4 bases; bases outside gene matches: 6. The CDR3 length is 16 residues. CDR3 protein: CASSLGLRTGGTEAFF. CDR3 nucleotide sequence: TGTGCCAGCAGCTTGGGACTACGGACAGGGGGCACTGAAGCTTTCTTT.

The V and J genes are TRBV27 and TRBJ1-5; D is perhaps TRBD1 (5 bases). This CDR3 comprises 15 residues. Germline CDR1 reads MNHEY; CDR2 reads SMNVEV (reference sequence). Trimming removed 5 bases at V and 9 bases at J, with 20 bases between. The DNA for the CDR3 is TGTGCCAGCAGTCAAGTCCAGGGAACCATCTTGCCCCAGCATTTT. Protein product: CASSQVQGTILPQHF.

The rearrangement joins TRBV5-1 to TRBJ1-1; the D is unclear. The V end was cut by 4 bases, the J end by 4 bases, with 11 bases between. The germline gives CDR1 SGHRS, CDR2 YFSETQ. CDR3 length equals 13 residues. The CDR3 is CASSPEEGTEAFF. CDR3 nucleotides: TGCGCCAGCAGCCCCGAGGAGGGCACTGAAGCTTTCTTT.

The genes are TRBV5-1 and TRBJ1-1; maybe TRBD1 (6 bases). This CDR3 is 12 amino acids long. Germline assignment: CDR1 SGHRS and CDR2 YFSETQ. With 3 bases removed from V and 8 bases from J, the gap between germline ends came to 11 bases. The chain's CDR3 is CASSYTGTEAFF. The CDR3 region has the DNA TGCGCCAGCAGCTATACAGGGACCGAAGCTTTCTTT.

This chain joins TRBV7-6 and TRBJ1-2; D possibly corresponds to TRBD1 (6 bases). Trimming pared 1 base from V and 3 bases from J, leaving 18 bases between. Germline CDR1 reads SGHVS; CDR2 reads FNYEAQ. CDR3 length: 17 residues. The CDR3 spells CASSLVPGDAAHYGYTF. CDR3 sequence (DNA): TGTGCCAGCAGCTTAGTCCCAGGGGACGCAGCGCACTATGGCTACACCTTC.

The chain uses TRBV5-1 and TRBJ1-1, with D possibly matching TRBD1 (6 bases). Looked up from germline, CDR1 is SGHRS and CDR2 is YFSETQ. This CDR3 spans 14 amino acids. Trimming pared 3 bases from V and 3 bases from J, leaving 12 bases between. The DNA of the CDR3 is TGCGCCAGCAGCTACAGGGTAGATGACACTGAAGCTTTCTTT. It translates to CASSYRVDDTEAFF.

This chain connects TRBV7-9 to TRBJ2-3; D ambiguous. With 1 base removed from V and 0 bases from J, the gap between germline ends came to 17 bases. The CDR3 spans 18 residues. The germline V gene has CDR1 SEHNR and CDR2 FQNEAQ (reference sequence). CDR3 sequence reads: CASSLGRLDPSSTDTQYF. The DNA of the CDR3 is TGTGCCAGCAGCTTAGGGCGGCTAGATCCTTCTAGCACAGATACGCAGTATTTT. Together with reference TRBV7-9 and TRBJ2-3, the CDR3 gives the full variable domain: DTGVSQNPRHKITKRGQNVTFRCDPISEHNRLYWYRQTLGQGPEFLTYFQNEAQLEKSRLLSDRFSAERPKGSFSTLEIQRTEQGDSAMYLCASSLGRLDPSSTDTQYFGPGTRLTVL.

The chain uses TRBV5-8 and TRBJ1-6; 7 nucleotides line up with TRBD1. The CDR3 spans 16 residues. The trim removed 4 bases at V and 9 bases at J, leaving 13 bases unmatched. From germline, CDR1 is SGHTS and CDR2 YDEGEE. The CDR3 sequence: CASSPGAWTGGSPLHF. The CDR3 DNA reads as TGTGCCAGCAGCCCTGGGGCGTGGACAGGAGGTTCACCCCTCCACTTT.

Here the CDR3 reads CASREGQGNSYEQYF. Here the CDR3 DNA reads TGTGCCAGCAGGGAGGGACAGGGGAACTCCTACGAGCAGTACTTC. The chain joins TRBV6-1 to TRBJ2-7; 10 nucleotides match TRBD1. Germline lookup yields CDR1 MNHNS and CDR2 SASEGT. V shed 6 bases and J 0 bases; nucleotides not matched to a gene: 5. CDR3 size: 15 residues.

The chain couples TRBV9 to TRBJ2-7; D gene uncertain. Germline CDR1 is SGDLS and CDR2 is YYNGEE. V lost 3 bases, J lost 0 bases, and 13 bases lay in between. This CDR3 contains 15 residues. The CDR3 nucleotides read TGTGCCAGCAGCGAAATTGCTGAGTTCTCCTACGAGCAGTACTTC. Its translation: CASSEIAEFSYEQYF. The variable domain in full, completed from reference TRBV9 and TRBJ2-7, reads DSGVTQTPKHLITATGQRVTLRCSPRSGDLSVYWYQQSLDQGLQFLIQYYNGEERAKGNILERFSAQQFPDLHSELNLSSLELGDSALYFCASSEIAEFSYEQYFGPGTRLTVT.

A remark on this clone: The junction departs from the called germline gene at one end, perhaps through a read error. The chain joins TRBV11-2 to TRBJ2-7; weak D call: TRBD2 (7 bases). This CDR3 contains 13 residues. Per germline, CDR1 SGHAT and CDR2 FQNNGV. In DNA, the CDR3 is TGTGCCAGCGGGGCACCATCCCGGGGGGCAGTGGACTTC. This translates into CASGAPSRGAVDF.

The V call is TRBV6-5, the J call TRBJ2-7, with D possibly being TRBD2 (6 bases). The CDR3 length is 16 residues. V gave up 2 bases and J gave up 2 bases, with 16 bases separating them. From germline, CDR1 is MNHEY and CDR2 SVGAGI. The CDR3 DNA reads TGTGCCAGCAGTTACCTAAGGGAGGACGGCGCCTACGAGCAGTACTTC. The encoded protein is CASSYLREDGAYEQYF.

The V gene is TRBV7-6, the J gene TRBJ2-5, with a tentative D call TRBD2 (5 bases). The CDR3 consists of 12 residues. V was cut by 5 bases and J by 7 bases, with 11 bases left in between. CDR1 and CDR2 (germline): SGHVS, FNYEAQ. CDR3 amino acids: CASSGPGGTQYF. CDR3 in DNA: TGTGCCAGCAGCGGGCCTGGAGGGACCCAGTACTTC.

The chain couples TRBV21-1 to TRBJ2-1; the DNA was not used to check the table's D call, TRBD2. TRBV21-1 is shown as a pseudogene. The CDR3 covers 15 residues. This CDR3 reads CASSSRLAGVGKQFF. CDR3 sequence (DNA): TGTGCCAGCAGCTCCAGACTAGCGGGAGTTGGAAAGCAGTTCTTC.

The chain carries TRBV27 and TRBJ2-1; 11 positions agree with TRBD2. Germline trimming cut 6 bases from V and 2 bases from J; bases unmatched to any gene: 6. This CDR3 spans 16 amino acids. Germline V gene data show CDR1 as MNHEY and CDR2 as SMNVEV (reference sequence). CDR3 protein: CASRSGTSGPYNEQFF. DNA of the CDR3: TGTGCCAGCAGATCCGGGACTAGCGGTCCCTACAATGAGCAGTTCTTC.

V is TRBV4-1 and J is TRBJ2-7; 12 bases line up with TRBD1. The CDR3 spans 16 residues. Trimming removed 3 bases from V and 4 bases from J; junction bases left unmatched: 7. CDR1 is MGHRA and CDR2 is YSYEKL in the germline V gene. The CDR3 DNA reads TGCGCCAGCAGCCAGGCCGGGACAGGGGGCGAGTACGAGCAGTACTTC. Translated, it gives CASSQAGTGGEYEQYF.

The chain employs TRBV6-4 and TRBJ1-2; D possibly corresponds to TRBD1 (6 bases). CDR1 and CDR2 from the germline V gene are MRHNA and SNTAGT. Between the trimmed V and J ends, which lost 3 bases and 0 bases, there was a span of 11 bases. This CDR3 is built from 15 residues. The CDR3 spells CASSETYRANYGYTF. CDR3 in DNA: TGTGCCAGCAGTGAAACATACAGGGCTAACTATGGCTACACCTTC.

This clone is a singleton in its sample. V and J are TRBV6-6 and TRBJ2-7; D may be TRBD2 (5 bases). This CDR3 contains 12 residues. Between the trimmed V and J ends, which lost 6 bases and 3 bases, there was a span of 9 bases. Looked up from germline, CDR1 is MNHNY and CDR2 is SVGAGI (reference sequence). The CDR3 region is CASSPGIYEQYF. The CDR3 coding sequence is TGTGCCAGCAGCCCGGGGATCTACGAGCAGTACTTC.

The CDR3 DNA reads as TGCGCCAGCAGCCCAGGTTCAGGCGGGGGGCCTCTGTGGGAGCAGTACTTC. Translation gives CASSPGSGGGPLWEQYF. The V and J genes are TRBV4-3 and TRBJ2-7; 8 bases map to TRBD2. J gave up 7 bases and V 4 bases, and 18 bases lay outside the gene matches. This CDR3 is 17 amino acids long. Germline CDR1 LGHNA, CDR2 YSLEER.